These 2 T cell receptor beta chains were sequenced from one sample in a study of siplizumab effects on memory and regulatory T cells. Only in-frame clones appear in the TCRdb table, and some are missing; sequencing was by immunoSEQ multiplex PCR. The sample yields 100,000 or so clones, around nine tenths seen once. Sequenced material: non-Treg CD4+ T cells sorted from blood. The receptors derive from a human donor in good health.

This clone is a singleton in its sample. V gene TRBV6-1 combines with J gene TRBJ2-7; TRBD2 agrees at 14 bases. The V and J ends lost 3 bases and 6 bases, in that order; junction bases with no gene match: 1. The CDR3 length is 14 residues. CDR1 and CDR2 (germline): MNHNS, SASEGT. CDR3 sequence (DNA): TGTGCCAGCAGTGAGACTAGCGGGAGGGTCGAGCAGTACTTC. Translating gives CASSETSGRVEQYF.

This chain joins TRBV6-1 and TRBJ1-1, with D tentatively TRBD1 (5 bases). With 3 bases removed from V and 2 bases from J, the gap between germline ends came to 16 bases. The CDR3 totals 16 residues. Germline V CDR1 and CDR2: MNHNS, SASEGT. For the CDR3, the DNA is TGTGCCAGCAGTGATCCGACAGTCTCTATAAACACTGAAGCTTTCTTT. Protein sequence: CASSDPTVSINTEAFF.